The TCR beta chain described here comes from a study of T cells expressing NK-cell markers. Study results and caveats: Of CD8+ T cells, roughly 1.0-7.0% belonged to dominant NKG2C+ clonotypes in five to seven donors.

What made the TCR beta cDNA was 5'RACE template switching with UMIs. Following a re-call of the 5' RACE reads, TCRdb has one entry per CDR3 protein and lacks DNA. This table holds 160,000 or so distinct CDR3 sequences. Germline V gene data show CDR1 as SGHTA and CDR2 as FQGTGA. The CDR3 spans 11 residues. As for this clonotype: The antigen remains undetermined.

This receptor was obtained from a woman between 18 and 70 years old in good health. Material: blood T cells: a sorted CD56 or NKG2C T cell subset, CD4+ or CD8+ T cells, or bulk PBMC T cells (not recorded which). The chain links TRBV7-3 to TRBJ1-1. CDR3 protein: CASGEGTEAFF.